This T cell receptor (beta chain) was captured by sequencing in a study of lymphopenia after photon versus proton radiotherapy. General study points: After the lymphocyte nadir, photon-treated repertoires showed oligoclonal expansion, especially of CD8+ Temra cells. In patients who died, overall survival fell as post-nadir TCR diversity dropped more.

On this clone itself: Its antigen remains unidentified.

Using immunoSEQ multiplex PCR, the repertoire was profiled, and TCRdb retains in-frame clones only, with some absent. The sample lists about 16,000 clones; 88% were seen once. The CDR3 has 15 amino acids. Between the trimmed V and J ends, which lost 0 bases and 5 bases, there was a span of 13 bases. Germline-derived CDR1 and CDR2 are LNHDA and SQIVND (reference sequence). This sequence was found in a woman in her sixties with cholangiocarcinoma. Some clones in this sample may be carry-over from other donors' samples. Here the sequenced sample was peripheral blood, taken from a patient treated with proton-based radiotherapy. V gene TRBV19 combines with J gene TRBJ1-1; D possibly corresponds to TRBD1 (6 bases). CDR3 coding DNA: TGTGCCAGTAGTATAGAAGGGCAGGGGCGAACTGAAGCTTTCTTT. Translated, it gives CASSIEGQGRTEAFF.